The 4 T cell receptor beta chains given below trace back to one sample, sequenced in a study of T cell responses to AZD1222 COVID-19 vaccine (dated by TCRdb to the early 2020s). Preparation of the library involved the immunoSEQ multiplex PCR assay. TCRdb limited this immuneACCESS table to in-frame rearrangements with V and J called. A share of clones is missing; checked studies link under half to unresolved V genes, and the rest is unexplained. This sample has under 90,000 clones in its table, and over 75% of those were observed once. The ten most abundant clones make up more than 9% of the sample. Reading the label with the study, this specimen's time point is: about 28 days (+/-7) after the second vaccine dose. Here the sequenced sample was peripheral blood, taken 28 days after the second AZD1222 dose. These receptors were taken from an adult who received the AZD1222 COVID-19 vaccine.

This sequence joins TRBV23-1 and TRBJ2-7, with TRBD1 identical over 9 bases. TRBV23-1 is recorded as an ORF, its role being uncertain. This CDR3 spans 14 amino acids. J lost 2 bases, V lost 6 bases, and 5 bases had no gene match. CDR3 protein: CASRRDRETYEQYF. CDR3 bases: TGCGCCAGCAGGCGGGACAGGGAAACCTACGAGCAGTACTTC.

The chain's CDR3 is CASSQESTTGDVSPLHF. For the CDR3, the DNA is TGTGCCAGCAGCCAAGAATCAACAACAGGGGACGTTTCACCCCTCCACTTT. The rearrangement links TRBV4-2 to TRBJ1-6; 7 nucleotides agree with TRBD1. Germline V gene sequence: CDR1 LGHNA, CDR2 YNFKEQ. The CDR3 spans 17 residues. V was pared by 0 bases and J by 9 bases, with 11 bases of the junction left unmatched.

CDR3 residues: CASMSQGNYGYTF. DNA of the CDR3: TGTGCCAGCATGTCACAGGGGAACTATGGCTACACCTTC. The chain couples TRBV2 to TRBJ1-2, with 7 bases identical to TRBD1. V shed 7 bases, J shed 2 bases, and the junction held 4 bases outside the gene matches. CDR1 SNHLY and CDR2 FYNNEI come from the germline V gene. The CDR3 is made up of 13 amino acids. Variable domain in full (rest from reference TRBV2 and TRBJ1-2): EPEVTQTPSHQVTQMGQEVILRCVPISNHLYFYWYRQILGQKVEFLVSFYNNEISEKSEIFDDQFSVERPDGSNFTLKIRSTKLEDSAMYFCASMSQGNYGYTFGSGTRLTVV.

The V and J genes are TRBV7-2 and TRBJ2-5; 10 bases agree with TRBD2. The CDR3 covers 16 residues. The V segment lost 3 bases and the J segment 2 bases; nucleotides outside the gene matches: 6. CDR1 is SGHTA and CDR2 is FQGNSA in the germline V gene. The CDR3 spells CASSFIAGGGQETQYF. CDR3 nucleotides: TGTGCCAGCAGCTTCATAGCGGGGGGAGGGCAAGAGACCCAGTACTTC.